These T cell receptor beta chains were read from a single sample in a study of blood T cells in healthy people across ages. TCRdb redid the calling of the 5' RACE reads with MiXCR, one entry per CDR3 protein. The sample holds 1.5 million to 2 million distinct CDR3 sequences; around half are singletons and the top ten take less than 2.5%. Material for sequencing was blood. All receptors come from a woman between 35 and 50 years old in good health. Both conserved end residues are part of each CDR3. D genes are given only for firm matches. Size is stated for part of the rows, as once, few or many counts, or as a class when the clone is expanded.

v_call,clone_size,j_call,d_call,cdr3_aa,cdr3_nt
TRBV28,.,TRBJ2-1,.,CASTDGRYNEQFF,TGTGCCAGCACGGACGGGAGATACAATGAGCAGTTCTTC
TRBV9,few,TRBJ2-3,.,CASSVGTSVFADTQYF,TGTGCCAGCAGCGTCGGGACTTCCGTTTTTGCAGATACGCAGTATTTT
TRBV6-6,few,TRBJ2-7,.,CASTQTGRTNYEQYF,TGTGCCAGCACCCAAACAGGCAGGACCAACTACGAGCAGTACTTC
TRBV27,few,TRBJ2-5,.,CASSIHIQETQYF,TGTGCCAGCAGTATCCATATCCAAGAGACCCAGTACTTC
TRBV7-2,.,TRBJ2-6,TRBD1,CASSSRTGGTASGASVLTF,TGTGCCAGCAGCTCTAGGACAGGGGGGACCGCCTCTGGGGCCAGCGTCCTGACTTTC
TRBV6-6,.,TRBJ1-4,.,CASSQYLLWDEKLFF,TGTGCCAGCTCACAGTACCTCCTATGGGATGAAAAACTGTTTTTT
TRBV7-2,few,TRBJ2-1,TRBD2,CASSLVPSSGGVSSYNEQFF,TGTGCCAGCAGCTTAGTTCCCTCCAGCGGGGGGGTAAGCTCCTACAATGAGCAGTTCTTC
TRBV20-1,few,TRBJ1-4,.,CSAAHRLTNEKLFF,TGCAGTGCCGCTCACAGGTTGACTAATGAAAAACTGTTTTTT
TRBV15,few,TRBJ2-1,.,CATSRDRSGGEQFF,TGTGCCACCAGCAGAGATAGGTCTGGGGGTGAGCAGTTCTTC
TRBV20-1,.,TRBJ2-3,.,CSARAQYRDSLPLTQYF,TGCAGTGCTAGAGCCCAATACCGGGACTCCCTTCCCCTTACGCAGTATTTT
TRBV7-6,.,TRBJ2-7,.,CASSPESYRASYEQYF,TGTGCCAGCAGCCCCGAATCCTACAGGGCCTCCTACGAGCAGTACTTC
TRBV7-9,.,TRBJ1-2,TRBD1,CASSRTGADYGYTF,TGTGCCAGCAGTCGGACAGGGGCTGACTATGGCTACACCTTC
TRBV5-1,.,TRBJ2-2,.,CASSATVSTGELFF,TGCGCCAGCAGCGCGACAGTTTCAACCGGGGAGCTGTTTTTT
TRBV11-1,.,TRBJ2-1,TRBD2,CASLAGGGSSYNEQFF,TGTGCCAGCCTCGCGGGGGGGGGAAGCTCCTACAATGAGCAGTTCTTC
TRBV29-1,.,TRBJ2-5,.,CSVGSGNLGQYF,TGCAGCGTTGGATCAGGGAACCTGGGGCAGTACTTC
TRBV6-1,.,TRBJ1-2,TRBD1,CASSPPRDRVLSGYGYTF,TGTGCCAGCAGCCCACCCCGGGACAGGGTTTTATCCGGCTATGGCTACACCTTC
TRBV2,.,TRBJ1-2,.,CASRWTGVVGYTF,TGTGCCAGCAGATGGACGGGGGTGGTTGGCTACACCTTC
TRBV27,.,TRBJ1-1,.,CASIIYLRQAWFQAFF,TGTGCCAGCATTATTTACCTCCGACAGGCCTGGTTTCAAGCTTTCTTT
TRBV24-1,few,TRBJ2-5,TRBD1,CATSDPTPRTGGAETQYF,TGTGCCACCAGTGACCCGACTCCCCGGACAGGGGGCGCGGAGACCCAGTACTTC
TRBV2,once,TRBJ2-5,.,CASSPDLKETQYF,TGTGCCAGCAGTCCGGACTTAAAAGAGACCCAGTACTTC
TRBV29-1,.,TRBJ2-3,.,CSVEVKRAISTNTQYF,TGCAGCGTTGAAGTTAAACGGGCGATTAGCACAAATACGCAGTATTTT
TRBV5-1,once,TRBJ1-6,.,CASSLRDPGSPLHF,TGCGCCAGCAGCCTCCGGGACCCCGGGTCACCCCTCCACTTT
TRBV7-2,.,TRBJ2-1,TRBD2,CASSQVPSGGYEQFF,TGTGCCAGCAGCCAGGTGCCTAGCGGGGGTTACGAGCAGTTCTTC
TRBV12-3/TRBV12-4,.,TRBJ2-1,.,CASSLFGGPMDEQFF,TGTGCCAGCAGTTTATTCGGGGGGCCTATGGATGAGCAGTTCTTC
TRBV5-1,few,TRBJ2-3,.,CASSLERGSSTDTQYF,TGCGCCAGCAGCTTGGAACGAGGGTCCTCCACAGATACGCAGTATTTT
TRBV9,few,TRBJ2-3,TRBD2,CASSVGSGDTDTQYF,TGTGCCAGCAGCGTAGGGAGCGGGGACACAGATACGCAGTATTTT
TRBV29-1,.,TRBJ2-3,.,CSVDPAQDTQYF,TGCAGCGTTGACCCAGCCCAGGATACGCAGTATTTT
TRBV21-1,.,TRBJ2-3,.,CASSPNCSGGNTDTQYF,TGTGCCAGCAGCCCGAATTGTAGCGGGGGAAACACAGATACGCAGTATTTT
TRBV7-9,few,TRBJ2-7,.,CASSSRDPSSYEQYF,TGTGCCAGCAGCTCCCGGGACCCGTCCTCCTACGAGCAGTACTTC
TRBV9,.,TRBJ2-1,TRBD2,CASSVAGGAGNEQFF,TGTGCCAGCAGCGTAGCCGGGGGGGCGGGCAATGAGCAGTTCTTC
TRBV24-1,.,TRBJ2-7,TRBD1,CATSDWRTGHTYCEQYF,TGTGCCACCAGTGATTGGCGGACAGGGCATACCTACTGCGAGCAGTACTTC
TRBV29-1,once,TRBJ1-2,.,CSVEDMGGLWGYTF,TGCAGCGTTGAAGATATGGGCGGGCTCTGGGGCTACACCTTC
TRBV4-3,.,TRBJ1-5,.,CASSQVSGVMQPQHF,TGCGCCAGCAGCCAAGTATCAGGGGTTATGCAGCCCCAGCATTTT
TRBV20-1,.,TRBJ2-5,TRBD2,CSASLAGLEQYF,TGCAGTGCTAGTCTAGCGGGGCTGGAGCAGTACTTC
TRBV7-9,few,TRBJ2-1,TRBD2,CASSLDLAGGPNEQFF,TGTGCCAGCAGCTTAGATCTAGCGGGGGGCCCCAATGAGCAGTTCTTC
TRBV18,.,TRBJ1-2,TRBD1,CASSPRDRNNYGYTF,TGTGCCAGCTCGCCCCGGGACAGGAATAACTATGGCTACACCTTC
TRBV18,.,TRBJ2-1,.,CASSPSFYNEQFF,TGTGCCAGCTCACCATCCTTCTACAATGAGCAGTTCTTC
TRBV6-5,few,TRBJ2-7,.,CASRTGTPPYEQYF,TGTGCCAGCAGAACCGGGACTCCTCCCTACGAGCAGTACTTC
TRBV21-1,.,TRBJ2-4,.,CASPTWGGGENIQYF,TGTGCCAGCCCAACCTGGGGCGGAGGTGAAAACATTCAGTACTTC
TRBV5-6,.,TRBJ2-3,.,CASSLLGVGDTQYF,TGTGCCAGCAGCTTGTTGGGGGTGGGAGATACGCAGTATTTT
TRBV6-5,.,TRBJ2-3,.,CATADGGLTDTQYF,TGTGCCACCGCCGATGGTGGCCTCACAGATACGCAGTATTTT
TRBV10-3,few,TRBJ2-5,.,CAISGPPMQETQYF,TGTGCCATCAGTGGGCCCCCGATGCAAGAGACCCAGTACTTC
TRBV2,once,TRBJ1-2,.,CASSEDWYGYTF,TGTGCCAGCAGTGAAGATTGGTATGGCTACACCTTC
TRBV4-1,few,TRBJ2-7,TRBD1,CASSRQTGRPYEQYF,TGCGCCAGCAGCCGTCAGACAGGGCGTCCCTACGAGCAGTACTTC
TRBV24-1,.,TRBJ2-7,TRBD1,CATAFPGQGKDEQYF,TGTGCCACCGCCTTCCCGGGACAGGGGAAGGATGAGCAGTACTTC
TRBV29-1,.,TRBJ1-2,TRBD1,CGVDRDISANYGYTF,TGCGGCGTTGACAGGGACATTTCGGCTAACTATGGCTACACCTTC
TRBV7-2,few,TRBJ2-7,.,CASSLRQPKTSYEQYF,TGTGCCAGCAGCTTAAGGCAACCGAAAACTTCCTACGAGCAGTACTTC
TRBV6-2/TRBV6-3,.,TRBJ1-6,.,CASSYPDRYSPLHF,TGTGCCAGCAGTTACCCAGACAGATATTCACCCCTCCACTTT
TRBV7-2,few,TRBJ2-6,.,CASSLGGVASGANVLTF,TGTGCCAGCAGCTTAGGAGGGGTAGCCTCTGGGGCCAACGTCCTGACTTTC
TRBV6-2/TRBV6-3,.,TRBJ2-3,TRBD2,CASSTQRGRAQYF,TGTGCCAGCAGTACCCAGCGGGGGAGAGCGCAGTATTTT
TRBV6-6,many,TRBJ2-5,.,CASSSRGGQETQYF,TGTGCCAGCAGTTCAAGAGGAGGGCAAGAGACCCAGTACTTC
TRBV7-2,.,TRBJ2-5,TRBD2,CASSPPTSGGAPQETQYF,TGTGCCAGCAGCCCCCCTACTAGCGGGGGGGCACCTCAAGAGACCCAGTACTTC
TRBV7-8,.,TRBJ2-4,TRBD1,CASSLEGRGQYKNIQYF,TGTGCCAGCAGCTTAGAGGGAAGGGGGCAGTACAAAAACATTCAGTACTTC